A single sample gave rise to the 10 T cell receptor beta chains below, sequenced in a study of T cells in Graves' hyperthyroidism and ophthalmopathy. The investigators amplified TCR beta CDR3 regions from RNA transcripts. During a first-round RT-PCR of the TCR CDR3, the HTBI primer set was used. TCRdb reprocessed the multiplex PCR reads with MiXCR, giving one entry per CDR3 protein. The sample contains approximately 48,000 distinct CDR3 sequences, around 45% of which appear only once. The sample was peripheral blood or thyroid tissue (not recorded which). These receptors were obtained from a woman aged 50 to 60 with Graves' hyperthyroidism.

There are many counts of this clonotype. The chain carries TRBV6-1 and TRBJ1-2; a possible D gene is TRBD1 (5 bases). The CDR3 is made up of 13 amino acids. Germline-derived CDR1 and CDR2 are MNHNS and SASEGT. Between the trimmed V and J ends, which lost 8 bases and 2 bases, there was a span of 12 bases. CDR3 DNA: TGTGCCAGCGCAGGTTGGGGCAACTATGGCTACACCTTC. Residues: CASAGWGNYGYTF.

This chain connects TRBV2 to TRBJ2-7; D unclear. V shed 5 bases and J shed 5 bases, with 16 bases lying between them. Germline CDR1 and CDR2: SNHLY and FYNNEI. This CDR3 has 14 amino acids. CDR3 loop: CASSRLGIYNEQYF. The CDR3 region has the DNA TGTGCCAGCAGTCGCCTGGGGATCTACAACGAGCAGTACTTC.

The gene calls are TRBV29-1 and TRBJ2-7, with a weak D call TRBD2 (5 bases). The germline CDR1 and CDR2 sequences are SQVTM and ANQGSEA. This CDR3 region has 11 residues. V gave up 5 bases and J gave up 3 bases, with 8 bases separating them. CDR3 loop: CSVSGIYEQYF. CDR3 bases: TGCAGCGTTTCGGGAATCTACGAGCAGTACTTC.

The chain uses TRBV7-8 and TRBJ2-7; 8 bases align to TRBD1. CDR3 length: 11 residues. The J segment lost 11 bases and the V segment lost 5 bases, leaving 5 bases of the junction unmatched. Per the germline V gene, CDR1 is SGHVS and CDR2 is FQNEAQ. The CDR3 nucleotides read TGTGCCAGCAGCATCGGACAGGGAAAGTACTTC. Its translation: CASSIGQGKYF.

This clonotype was detected ten times or more. The chain recombines TRBV28 with TRBJ1-2; maybe TRBD1 (6 bases). Looked up from germline, CDR1 is MDHEN and CDR2 is SYDVKM. This CDR3 region has 17 residues. V was shortened by 5 bases and J by 2 bases, with 21 bases between the two germline ends. The CDR3 DNA reads as TGTGCCAGCAGTACCGGGTCCGGGGGCGAAGACAACTATGGCTACACCTTC. This encodes CASSTGSGGEDNYGYTF.

Comment on this clonotype: A much larger clonotype is one base distant, so this may be a read error. The chain couples TRBV7-9 to TRBJ1-1; D gene uncertain. The ends were cut back, 11 bases at V and 4 bases at J, with 14 bases in the middle. CDR3 length: 12 amino acids. Germline V gene lookup returns CDR1 SEHNR and CDR2 FQNEAQ (reference sequence). CDR3 DNA: TGTGCCTGGAGTGCGGACGGCACTGAAGCTTTCTTT. It translates to CAWSADGTEAFF.

In its sample, this clonotype was seen many times. The gene calls are TRBV12-3 or TRBV12-4 and TRBJ2-3; D perhaps matches TRBD2 (6 bases). CDR3 length: 14 amino acids. V shed 3 bases and J shed 8 bases, with 15 bases lying between them. CDR3 loop: CASSLGGVVLTQYF. The CDR3 nucleotides read TGTGCCAGCAGTTTGGGCGGGGTTGTTCTTACGCAGTATTTT.

In its sample, this clonotype was seen once. V is TRBV20-1 and J is TRBJ2-5, with D perhaps TRBD1 (6 bases). Near its end, the DNA agrees better with TRBJ2-7, so the J call may be wrong. CDR1 is DFQATT, CDR2 SNEGSKA, per germline (reference sequence). CDR3 size: 13 residues. The CDR3 DNA reads as TGCAGTGCGCGTCCTCCGGGCAGGGGCGAGCAGTACTTC. This gives the protein CSARPPGRGEQYF.

The CDR3 coding sequence is TGTGCCAGCAGTGAAGTCCCGCGGGACGAGCAGTACTTC. This codes for CASSEVPRDEQYF. The chain employs TRBV6-5 and TRBJ2-7, with D possibly TRBD2 on 5 matching bases. This CDR3 contains 13 residues. Trimming left V 5 bases short and J 5 bases short, with 13 bases between. CDR1 is MNHEY, CDR2 SVGAGI, per germline.

The chain employs TRBV7-9 and TRBJ2-7; TRBD1 aligns across 9 bases. Germline values: CDR1 SEHNR, CDR2 FQNEAQ (reference sequence). The CDR3 runs 15 residues. J was trimmed by 4 bases and V by 3 bases; bases with no gene match: 7. The CDR3 spells CASSFTGTGLYEQYF. CDR3 in DNA: TGTGCCAGCAGCTTCACCGGGACAGGGTTGTACGAGCAGTACTTC.